These 2 T cell receptor beta chains originate from one sample sequenced in a study of T-cell reconstitution after alpha-beta-depleted transplantation in children. The authors prepared the TCRbeta library with unique molecular identifiers. TCRdb recomputed calls from the PCR reads with MiXCR, one row per CDR3 protein. Of about 110,000 distinct CDR3 sequences in the sample, 5.5% to 7% were seen once. The sample in question was PBMCs, mostly from graft donor cells, obtained 360 days after TCRalphabeta/CD19-depleted stem cell transplant. Source of these receptors: a male patient between 2 and 10 years old who had a stem cell transplant for acute lymphoblastic leukemia, so the T cells may come from the graft donor.

There are many counts of this clonotype. This rearrangement joins TRBV12-3 or TRBV12-4 to TRBJ2-5, with 12 bases matching TRBD2. The V segment lost 5 bases and the J segment 4 bases; nucleotides outside the gene matches: 2. The CDR3 covers 14 residues. DNA of the CDR3: TGTGCCAGCAGTCGACTAGCGGGAGCAGAGACCCAGTACTTC. Encoded protein: CASSRLAGAETQYF.

In this sample, this clonotype turned up many times. The rearrangement links TRBV7-2 to TRBJ2-7, with 7 bases aligning to TRBD1. With V trimmed by 3 bases and J by 4 bases, 6 bases remained unmatched. CDR1 and CDR2 (germline): SGHTA, FQGNSA. The CDR3 is 14 amino acids. CDR3 sequence: CASSFRDSQYEQYF. CDR3 in DNA: TGTGCCAGCAGCTTCCGGGACAGCCAATACGAGCAGTACTTC.